The present TCR beta chain was sequenced within a study of OX40 agonist ivuxolimab in advanced cancers. Study-level information: Treatment received earlier with anti-PD-1, anti-PD-L1 or anti-CTLA-4 agents was allowed, and around 36% had some. Two patients with cutaneous melanoma and one with hepatocellular carcinoma, three in total, showed partial responses. Findings and caveats of the study: Both CD4+ and CD8+ T cell populations in blood had undergone clonal expansion by week 6 at 0.1 to 3.0 mg/kg. Individuals who were partial responders at 0.1-3.0 mg/kg had clonal expansion that ranked among the lowest.

The V and J ends lost 6 bases and 9 bases respectively, with 12 bases between them. Germline values: CDR1 DFQATT, CDR2 SNEGSKA (reference sequence). The CDR3 is made up of 11 amino acids. The table came from immunoSEQ multiplex PCR; TCRdb's copy has only in-frame clones and leaves some out. The profile shows around 80,000 clones, around 88% of them singletons. Details on this clone: The antigen remains unidentified.

The source was CD4+ or CD8+ T cells sorted from blood, collected in a trial of the OX40 agonist ivuxolimab. The clonotype originates from an adult with an advanced solid tumor such as melanoma, head and neck, liver or kidney cancer. The genes are TRBV20-1 and TRBJ2-1; the D gene is possibly TRBD2 (5 bases). The CDR3 nucleotides read TGCAGTGCCAGGAGGAGTGGTGAGCAGTTCTTC. Its translation is CSARRSGEQFF.